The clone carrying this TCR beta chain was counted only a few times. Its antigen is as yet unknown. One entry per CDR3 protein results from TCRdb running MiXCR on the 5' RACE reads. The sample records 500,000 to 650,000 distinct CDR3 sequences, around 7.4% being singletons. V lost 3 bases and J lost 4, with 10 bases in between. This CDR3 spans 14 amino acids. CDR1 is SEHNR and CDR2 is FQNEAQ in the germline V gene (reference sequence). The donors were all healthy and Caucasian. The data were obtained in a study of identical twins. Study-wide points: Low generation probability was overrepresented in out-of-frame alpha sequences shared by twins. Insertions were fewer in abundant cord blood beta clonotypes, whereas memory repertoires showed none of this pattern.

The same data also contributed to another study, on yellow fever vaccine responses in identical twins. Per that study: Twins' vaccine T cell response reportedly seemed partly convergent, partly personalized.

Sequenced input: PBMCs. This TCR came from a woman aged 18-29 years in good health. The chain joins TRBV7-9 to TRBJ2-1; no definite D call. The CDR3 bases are TGTGCCAGCAGCTTCGCGTCAGCATACAATGAGCAGTTCTTC. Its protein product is CASSFASAYNEQFF.